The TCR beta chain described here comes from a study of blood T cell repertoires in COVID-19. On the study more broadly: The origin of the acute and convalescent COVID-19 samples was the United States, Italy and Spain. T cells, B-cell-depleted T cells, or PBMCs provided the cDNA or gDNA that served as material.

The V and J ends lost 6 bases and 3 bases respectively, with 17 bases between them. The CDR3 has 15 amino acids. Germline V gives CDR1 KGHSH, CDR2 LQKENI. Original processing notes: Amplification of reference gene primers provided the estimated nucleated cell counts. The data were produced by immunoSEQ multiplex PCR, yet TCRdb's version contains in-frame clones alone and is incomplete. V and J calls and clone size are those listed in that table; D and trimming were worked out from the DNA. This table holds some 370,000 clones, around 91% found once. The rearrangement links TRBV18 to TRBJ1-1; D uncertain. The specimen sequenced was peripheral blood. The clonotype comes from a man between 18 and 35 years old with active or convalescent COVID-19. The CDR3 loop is CASSPRSDSHTEAFF. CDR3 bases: TGTGCCAGCTCCCCTCGGTCCGACTCCCACACTGAAGCTTTCTTT.